These 9 T cell receptor beta chains were sequenced from one sample in a study of cytomegalovirus exposure and HLA in healthy donors. In the PCR, 60 Vbeta and 13 Jbeta primers were used. Only in-frame clones appear in the TCRdb table, and some are missing; sequencing was by immunoSEQ multiplex PCR. This repertoire shows more than 30,000 clones, 70% to 85% found once; its top ten account for 6.3%. The sequenced sample was PBMCs. The receptors stem from a man younger than 40 in good health and CMV-seronegative.

J is TRBJ2-1 and V is TRBV15; D not resolved. The CDR3 covers 14 residues. Germline assignment: CDR1 LNHNV and CDR2 YYDKDF (reference sequence). V was trimmed by 1 base and J by 5 bases, leaving 9 bases between them. The CDR3 is CATSRVGLDNEQFF. CDR3 DNA: TGTGCCACCAGCAGAGTTGGCCTAGACAATGAGCAGTTCTTC.

The V and J genes are TRBV13 and TRBJ2-7, with 14 nucleotides matching TRBD2. CDR3 length: 18 amino acids. Germline loops: CDR1 PRHDT, CDR2 FYEKMQ (reference sequence). The V segment lost 3 bases and the J segment 2 bases; nucleotides outside the gene matches: 9. CDR3 region: CASSFSTGTSGRPYEQYF. The CDR3 nucleotides read TGTGCCAGCAGCTTTTCTACTGGGACTAGCGGGAGACCCTACGAGCAGTACTTC.

This chain uses TRBV7-2 with TRBJ1-3; 10 positions match TRBD1. The CDR3 is 14 amino acids. The V gene's germline CDR1 is SGHTA and CDR2 FQGNSA. The V gene end was trimmed by 3 bases and the J gene end by 4 bases; junction bases not matched to a gene: 0. The CDR3, as DNA: TGTGCCAGCAGCTTGACAGGGGGCGGAAACACCATATATTTT. This translates into CASSLTGGGNTIYF.

The CDR3 here is CAISGRLGQGTDTQYF. The CDR3 nucleotides read TGTGCCATCAGCGGAAGACTCGGACAGGGTACAGATACGCAGTATTTT. J is TRBJ2-3 and V is TRBV10-3, with TRBD1 matching 8 bases. Germline trimming cut 6 bases from V and 3 bases from J; bases unmatched to any gene: 11. Germline CDR1 and CDR2: ENHRY and SYGVKD. The CDR3 has 16 residues.

On this clone: At one end, the junction sequence differs from germline, possibly due to a read error. The J gene is TRBJ1-2, the V gene TRBV7-9; possible D gene TRBD1, 5 bases. The germline CDR1 and CDR2 sequences are SEHNR and FQNEAQ (reference sequence). This CDR3 is built from 14 residues. Here the CDR3 reads CASSRAPGYYGYPF. DNA for the CDR3: TGTGCCAGCAGCCGCGCTCCAGGGTACTATGGCTACCCCTTC.

The rearrangement joins TRBV30 to TRBJ1-2, with 9 nucleotides matching TRBD1. Germline values: CDR1 GTSNPN, CDR2 SVGIG (reference sequence). V was clipped by 4 bases and J by 8 bases; unmatched bases: 5. The CDR3 contains 12 residues. CDR3 sequence: CAWTTGGWGYTF. The DNA for the CDR3 is TGTGCCTGGACAACAGGGGGCTGGGGCTACACCTTC.

This clone was counted once. The J gene is TRBJ1-2, the V gene TRBV5-1; 8 bases map to TRBD1. J lost 8 bases, V lost 4 bases, and 19 bases had no gene match. There are 17 residues in the CDR3. The V gene's germline CDR1 is SGHRS and CDR2 YFSETQ. CDR3 protein: CASSRESSGQGLRGYTF. In DNA form, the CDR3 reads TGCGCCAGCAGCCGGGAAAGTTCTGGACAGGGTTTGAGGGGCTACACCTTC.

The chain couples TRBV9 to TRBJ1-3; the D is unclear. The CDR3 contains 15 residues. Germline loops: CDR1 SGDLS, CDR2 YYNGEE. V was clipped by 3 bases and J by 4 bases, with 14 bases between them. The CDR3 DNA sequence: TGTGCCAGCAGCGCTTTCGACGGGAAGGGAAACACCATATATTTT. This translates into CASSAFDGKGNTIYF.

The chain has TRBV20-1 and TRBJ2-1; 8 bases map to TRBD1. J lost 8 bases, V lost 3 bases, and 0 bases had no gene match. Germline V gives CDR1 DFQATT, CDR2 SNEGSKA (reference sequence). The CDR3 runs to 11 residues. This chain's CDR3 is CSASRGHEQFF. The CDR3 coding sequence is TGCAGTGCTAGCAGGGGGCATGAGCAGTTCTTC.